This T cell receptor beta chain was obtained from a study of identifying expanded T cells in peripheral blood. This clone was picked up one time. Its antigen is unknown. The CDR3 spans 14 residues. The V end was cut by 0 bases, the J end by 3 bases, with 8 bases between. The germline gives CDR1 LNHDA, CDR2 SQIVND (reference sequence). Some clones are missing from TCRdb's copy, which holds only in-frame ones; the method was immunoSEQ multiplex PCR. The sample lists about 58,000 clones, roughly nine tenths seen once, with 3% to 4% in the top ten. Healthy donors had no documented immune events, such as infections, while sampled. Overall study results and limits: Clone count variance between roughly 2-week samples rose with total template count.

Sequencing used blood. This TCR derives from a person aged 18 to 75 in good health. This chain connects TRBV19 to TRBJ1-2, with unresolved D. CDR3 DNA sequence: TGTGCCAGTAGTATAGACACGTTGGACTATGGCTACACCTTC. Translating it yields CASSIDTLDYGYTF. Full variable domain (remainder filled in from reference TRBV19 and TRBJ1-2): DGGITQSPKYLFRKEGQNVTLSCEQNLNHDAMYWYRQDPGQGLRLIYYSQIVNDFQKGDIAEGYSVSREKKESFPLTVTSAQKNPTAFYLCASSIDTLDYGYTFGSGTRLTVV.